This TCR beta chain was observed in a study of beta chain features in type 1 diabetes. Study at large: The examined sorted cells totaled 107,917,701 across samples.

Whole-study results and caveats: Equally in patients and controls, PCR might preferentially amplify shorter templates. A moderate, significant TCRB CDR3 shortening appeared in type 1 diabetes across four CD4+ subsets. In cDNA sequencing, cells with high TCR expression could be over-represented.

Reverse transcription of all isolated RNA meant that expressed TCRB transcripts were sequenced. Some 3.6 million reads per sample were averaged for naive, central memory and regulatory samples. Generated by immunoSEQ multiplex PCR, the TCRdb table keeps only in-frame clones and is missing some. The sample holds roughly 700,000 clones, 13% seen once. The CDR3 runs 12 residues. Germline V lookup: CDR1 SNHLY, CDR2 FYNNEI. Trimming cost V 5 bases and J 2 bases, with 7 bases left between them. As to this clone: Its antigen is as yet unknown.

This receptor was obtained from a young man with type 1 diabetes. This chain links TRBV2 with TRBJ2-7; the D is unclear. Sample: naive CD4+ T cells from blood. The CDR3 DNA reads TGTGCCAGCAGTTGGGATGCCTACGAGCAGTACTTC. As protein: CASSWDAYEQYF.